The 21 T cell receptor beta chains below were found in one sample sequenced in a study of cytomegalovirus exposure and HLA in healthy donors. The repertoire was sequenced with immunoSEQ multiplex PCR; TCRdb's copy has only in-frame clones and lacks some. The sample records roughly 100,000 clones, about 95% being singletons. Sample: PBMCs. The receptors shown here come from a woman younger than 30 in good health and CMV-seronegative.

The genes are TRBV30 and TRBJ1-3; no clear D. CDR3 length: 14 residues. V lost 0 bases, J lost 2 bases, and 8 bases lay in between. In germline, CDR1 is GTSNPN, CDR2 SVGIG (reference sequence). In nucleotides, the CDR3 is TGTGCCTGGAGTGTATCCGGTACTGGAAACACCATATATTTT. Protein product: CAWSVSGTGNTIYF.

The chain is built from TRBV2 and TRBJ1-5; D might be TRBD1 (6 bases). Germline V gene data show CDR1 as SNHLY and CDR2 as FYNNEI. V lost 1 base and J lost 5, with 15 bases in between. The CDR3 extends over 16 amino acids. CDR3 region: CASSEVGRGTDQPQHF. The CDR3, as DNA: TGTGCCAGCAGTGAAGTGGGCAGGGGTACTGATCAGCCCCAGCATTTT.

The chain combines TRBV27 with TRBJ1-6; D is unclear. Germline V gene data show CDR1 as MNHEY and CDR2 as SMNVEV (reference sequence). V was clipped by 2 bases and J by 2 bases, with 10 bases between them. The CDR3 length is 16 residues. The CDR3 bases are TGTGCCAGCAGTTTACGGTCGGAGGCCTATAATTCACCCCTCCACTTT. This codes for CASSLRSEAYNSPLHF.

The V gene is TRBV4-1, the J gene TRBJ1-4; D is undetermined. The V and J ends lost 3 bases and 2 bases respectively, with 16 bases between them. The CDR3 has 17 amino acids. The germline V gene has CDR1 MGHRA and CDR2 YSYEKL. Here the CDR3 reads CASSQTRDSGTNEKLFF. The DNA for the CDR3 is TGCGCCAGCAGCCAGACCAGAGACTCGGGGACTAATGAAAAACTGTTTTTT.

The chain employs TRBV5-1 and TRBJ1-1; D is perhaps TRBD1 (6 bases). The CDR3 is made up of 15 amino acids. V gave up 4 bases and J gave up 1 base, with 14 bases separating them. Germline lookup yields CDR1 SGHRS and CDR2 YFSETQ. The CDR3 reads CASSPQRTENTEAFF. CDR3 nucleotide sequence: TGCGCCAGCAGCCCCCAGCGGACAGAGAACACTGAAGCTTTCTTT.

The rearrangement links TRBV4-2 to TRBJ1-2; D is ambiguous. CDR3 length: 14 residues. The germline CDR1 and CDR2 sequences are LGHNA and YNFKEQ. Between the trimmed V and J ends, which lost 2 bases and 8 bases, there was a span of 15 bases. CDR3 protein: CASSQYVESRGYTF. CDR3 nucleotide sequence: TGTGCCAGCAGCCAATATGTGGAGTCGCGCGGCTACACCTTC.

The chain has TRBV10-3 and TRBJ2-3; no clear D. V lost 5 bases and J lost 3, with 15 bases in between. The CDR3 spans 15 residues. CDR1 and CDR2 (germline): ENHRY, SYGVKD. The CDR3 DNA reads TGTGCCATCAGTATGGGCCTATCAGGAACAGATACGCAGTATTTT. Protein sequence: CAISMGLSGTDTQYF.

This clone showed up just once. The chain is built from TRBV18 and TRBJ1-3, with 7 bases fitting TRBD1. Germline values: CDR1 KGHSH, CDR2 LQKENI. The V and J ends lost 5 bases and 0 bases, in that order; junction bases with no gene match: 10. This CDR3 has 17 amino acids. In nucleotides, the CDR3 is TGTGCCAGCTCAGAATCCCGGACAGGCGTCTCTGGAAACACCATATATTTT. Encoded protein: CASSESRTGVSGNTIYF. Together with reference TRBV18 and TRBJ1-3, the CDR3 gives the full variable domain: NAGVMQNPRHLVRRRGQEARLRCSPMKGHSHVYWYRQLPEEGLKFMVYLQKENIIDESGMPKERFSAEFPKEGPSILRIQQVVRGDSAAYFCASSESRTGVSGNTIYFGEGSWLTVV.

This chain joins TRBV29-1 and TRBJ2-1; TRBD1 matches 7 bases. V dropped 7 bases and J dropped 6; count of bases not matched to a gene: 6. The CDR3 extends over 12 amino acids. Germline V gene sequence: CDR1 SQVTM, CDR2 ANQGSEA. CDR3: CSAETGTNEQFF. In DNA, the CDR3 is TGCAGCGCCGAGACAGGGACCAATGAGCAGTTCTTC.

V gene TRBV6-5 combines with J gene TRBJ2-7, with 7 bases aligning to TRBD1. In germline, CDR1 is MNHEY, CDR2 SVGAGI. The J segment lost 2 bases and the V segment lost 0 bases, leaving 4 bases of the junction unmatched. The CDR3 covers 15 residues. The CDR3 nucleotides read TGTGCCAGCAGTTACTCGGGGACAGATCCCTACGAGCAGTACTTC. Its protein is CASSYSGTDPYEQYF.

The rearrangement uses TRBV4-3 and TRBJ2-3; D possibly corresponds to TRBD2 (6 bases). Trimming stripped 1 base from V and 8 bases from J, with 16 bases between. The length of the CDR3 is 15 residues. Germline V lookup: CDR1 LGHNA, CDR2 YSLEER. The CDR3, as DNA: TGCGCCAGCAGCCAAGCCGGGATCCAGGGAGGTACGCAGTATTTT. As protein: CASSQAGIQGGTQYF.

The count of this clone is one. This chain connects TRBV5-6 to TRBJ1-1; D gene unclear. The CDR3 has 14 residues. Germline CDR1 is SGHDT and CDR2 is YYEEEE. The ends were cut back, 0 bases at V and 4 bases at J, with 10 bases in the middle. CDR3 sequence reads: CASSLGGSSTEAFF. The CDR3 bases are TGTGCCAGCAGCTTGGGAGGGTCCTCCACTGAAGCTTTCTTT.

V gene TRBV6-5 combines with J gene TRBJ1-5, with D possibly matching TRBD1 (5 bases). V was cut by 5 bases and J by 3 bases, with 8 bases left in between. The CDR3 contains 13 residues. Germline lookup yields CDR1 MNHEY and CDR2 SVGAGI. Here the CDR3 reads CASSTGNNQPQHF. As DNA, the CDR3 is TGTGCCAGCAGTACAGGCAACAATCAGCCCCAGCATTTT.

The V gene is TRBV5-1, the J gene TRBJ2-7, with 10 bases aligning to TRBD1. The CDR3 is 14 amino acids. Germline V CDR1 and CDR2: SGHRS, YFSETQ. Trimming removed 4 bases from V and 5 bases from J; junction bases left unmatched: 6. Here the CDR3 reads CASSLGTGAHEQYF. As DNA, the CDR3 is TGCGCCAGCAGCCTCGGGACAGGGGCTCACGAGCAGTACTTC.

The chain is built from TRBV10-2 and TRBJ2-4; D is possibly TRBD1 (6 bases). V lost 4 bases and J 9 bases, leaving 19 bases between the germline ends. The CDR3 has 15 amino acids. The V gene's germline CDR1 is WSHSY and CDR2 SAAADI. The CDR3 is CASSVTVSGVVIQYF. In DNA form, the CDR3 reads TGCGCCAGCAGTGTCACGGTGTCAGGGGTTGTCATTCAGTACTTC.

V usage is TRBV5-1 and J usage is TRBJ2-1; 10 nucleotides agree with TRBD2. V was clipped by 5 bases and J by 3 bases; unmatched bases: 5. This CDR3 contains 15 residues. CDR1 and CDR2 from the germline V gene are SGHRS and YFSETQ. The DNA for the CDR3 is TGCGCCAGCAGACCTAGCGGGAGCGTCTACAATGAGCAGTTCTTC. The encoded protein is CASRPSGSVYNEQFF.

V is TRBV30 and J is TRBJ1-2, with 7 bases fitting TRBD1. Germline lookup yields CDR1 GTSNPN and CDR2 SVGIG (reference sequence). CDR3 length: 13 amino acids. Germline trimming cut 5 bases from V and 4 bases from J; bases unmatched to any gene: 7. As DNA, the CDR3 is TGTGCCTGGGGACGACAGGGAGCCTATGGCTACACCTTC. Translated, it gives CAWGRQGAYGYTF.

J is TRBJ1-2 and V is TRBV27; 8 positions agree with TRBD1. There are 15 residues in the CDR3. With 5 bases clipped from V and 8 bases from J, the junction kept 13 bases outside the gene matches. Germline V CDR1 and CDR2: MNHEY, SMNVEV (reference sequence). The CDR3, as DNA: TGTGCCAGCAGTCCCCACCCGACAGGGGCGCGGGGCTACACCTTC. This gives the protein CASSPHPTGARGYTF.

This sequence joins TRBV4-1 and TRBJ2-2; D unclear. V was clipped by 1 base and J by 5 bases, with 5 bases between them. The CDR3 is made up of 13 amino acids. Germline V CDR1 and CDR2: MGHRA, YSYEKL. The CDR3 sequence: CASSQAKTGELFF. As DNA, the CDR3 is TGCGCCAGCAGCCAAGCAAAAACCGGGGAGCTGTTTTTT.

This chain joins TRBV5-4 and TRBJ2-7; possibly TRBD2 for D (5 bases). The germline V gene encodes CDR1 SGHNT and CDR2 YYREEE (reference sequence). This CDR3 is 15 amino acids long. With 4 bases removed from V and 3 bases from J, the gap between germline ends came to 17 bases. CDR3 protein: CASSPPGKTNYEQYF. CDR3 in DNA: TGTGCCAGCAGCCCCCCGGGGAAAACTAACTACGAGCAGTACTTC.

CDR3 loop: CASSMGLAGTGELFF. CDR3 DNA sequence: TGCGCCAGCAGTATGGGACTAGCGGGGACCGGGGAGCTGTTTTTT. The V and J genes are TRBV5-1 and TRBJ2-2, with 13 bases lining up with TRBD2. Trimming removed 5 bases from V and 5 bases from J; junction bases left unmatched: 3. The germline V gene encodes CDR1 SGHRS and CDR2 YFSETQ. The CDR3 is 15 amino acids.